The next 21 T cell receptor beta chains were all read from a single sample in a study of Ad26.COV2.S vaccination and SARS-CoV-2 variants. Generated by immunoSEQ multiplex PCR, the TCRdb table keeps only in-frame clones and is missing some. The sample consists of roughly 500,000 clones, roughly 87% of them appearing once. Indicated treatment: around 19 received Ad26.COV2.S at low or high dose, single or two shots; a few received placebo; per-sample allocation not given. On day 63 after the first injection, vaccine and placebo recipients gave samples. Sequenced here: peripheral blood, sampled in a trial of Ad26.COV2.S vaccine versus placebo. These TCRs come from a person aged 18-60 years who received the Ad26.COV2.S COVID-19 vaccine or a placebo.

The chain couples TRBV5-1 to TRBJ2-2; 12 nucleotides agree with TRBD2. J gave up 4 bases and V 6 bases, and 4 bases lay outside the gene matches. CDR1 and CDR2 from the germline V gene are SGHRS and YFSETQ. The CDR3 extends over 15 amino acids. In DNA form, the CDR3 reads TGCGCCAGCATCCCGGGACTAGCGGGCACCGGGGAGCTGTTTTTT. The encoded protein is CASIPGLAGTGELFF.

The V gene is TRBV27, the J gene TRBJ2-7; D possibly corresponds to TRBD2 (6 bases). Trimming removed 5 bases at V and 3 bases at J, with 20 bases between. Germline CDR1 is MNHEY and CDR2 is SMNVEV (reference sequence). The CDR3 loop spans 16 amino acids. The CDR3 here is CASSPFSGAADYEQYV. DNA for the CDR3: TGTGCCAGCAGTCCATTTAGCGGCGCAGCAGACTACGAGCAGTACGTC.

CDR3 bases: TGTGCCAGCAGCCTGACAGCACCAGTCTCTGGAAACACCATATATTTT. Its translation: CASSLTAPVSGNTIYF. The chain links TRBV7-2 to TRBJ1-3; TRBD1 might be the D (5 bases). The germline V and J ends were trimmed by 5 bases and 0 bases, with 14 bases remaining between them. Germline CDR1 is SGHTA and CDR2 is FQGNSA. There are 16 residues in the CDR3.

The chain couples TRBV5-1 to TRBJ2-2, with D possibly being TRBD1 (5 bases). Germline loops: CDR1 SGHRS, CDR2 YFSETQ. V dropped 4 bases and J dropped 1 base, with 17 bases sitting between them. This CDR3 has 17 amino acids. The CDR3 DNA is TGCGCCAGCAGCACCCTAAGTAGGGGTGAGAACACCGGGGAGCTGTTTTTT. This sequence encodes CASSTLSRGENTGELFF.

The V and J genes are TRBV4-1 and TRBJ2-7; 9 positions match TRBD1. The V and J ends lost 5 bases and 7 bases, in that order; junction bases with no gene match: 6. This CDR3 comprises 13 residues. Germline CDR1 reads MGHRA; CDR2 reads YSYEKL. CDR3 in DNA: TGCGCCAGCAGCTCAGGACAGGGGTTGGAGCAGTACGTC. Protein sequence: CASSSGQGLEQYV.

This chain links TRBV6-5 with TRBJ2-7, with 7 bases identical to TRBD1. Germline V lookup: CDR1 MNHEY, CDR2 SVGAGI. Trimming at V came to 5 bases and at J to 1 base, leaving 5 bases not matched to a gene. The CDR3 loop spans 14 amino acids. The CDR3 here is CASSPTGVSYEQYF. The CDR3 DNA is TGTGCCAGCAGTCCCACAGGGGTTTCCTACGAGCAGTACTTC.

The J gene is TRBJ1-2, the V gene TRBV9; a possible D gene is TRBD1 (6 bases). The length of the CDR3 is 15 residues. V lost 4 bases and J lost 3, with 16 bases in between. Germline loops: CDR1 SGDLS, CDR2 YYNGEE. The CDR3 DNA sequence: TGTGCCAGCAGCCCCCGCGTCAGGGGTGACTATGGCTACACCTTC. Translated, it gives CASSPRVRGDYGYTF.

The chain combines TRBV12-3 or TRBV12-4 with TRBJ2-5, with D unresolved. V lost 3 bases and J lost 3, with 5 bases in between. The CDR3 sequence is 12 residues long. The CDR3 region has the DNA TGTGCCAGCAGTTTTAGGGAAGAGACCCAGTACTTC. Its protein product is CASSFREETQYF.

The V call is TRBV27, the J call TRBJ2-1; D perhaps matches TRBD2 (6 bases). The germline V gene has CDR1 MNHEY and CDR2 SMNVEV (reference sequence). V shed 2 bases and J shed 6 bases, with 20 bases lying between them. This CDR3 contains 17 residues. The CDR3 protein is CASSLGSGLPGVNEQFF. The CDR3 DNA reads as TGTGCCAGCAGTTTAGGTAGCGGCCTCCCCGGGGTCAATGAGCAGTTCTTC.

This clone was seen only once. This chain connects TRBV28 to TRBJ2-1; D possibly corresponds to TRBD2 (7 bases). V lost 10 bases and J lost 5, with 18 bases in between. The CDR3 extends over 14 amino acids. CDR1 is MDHEN, CDR2 SYDVKM, per germline. CDR3: CATWGGAVDNEQFF. The CDR3 DNA sequence: TGTGCCACCTGGGGGGGGGCGGTAGACAATGAGCAGTTCTTC.

The V gene is TRBV5-1, the J gene TRBJ1-5, with 7 bases that match TRBD1. Germline values: CDR1 SGHRS, CDR2 YFSETQ. This CDR3 has 15 amino acids. V was pared by 4 bases and J by 10 bases, with 14 bases of the junction left unmatched. The CDR3 loop is CASSLSTGSGDPQHF. In nucleotides, the CDR3 is TGCGCCAGCAGCCTATCGACAGGGTCTGGGGATCCCCAGCATTTT.

The J gene is TRBJ1-2, the V gene TRBV7-8; 7 nucleotides line up with TRBD1. From germline, CDR1 is SGHVS and CDR2 FQNEAQ. The CDR3 has 18 amino acids. V shed 4 bases and J 0 bases; nucleotides not matched to a gene: 14. CDR3 amino acids: CASSSSLYDREANYGYTF. The CDR3 DNA sequence: TGTGCCAGCAGCTCCTCCCTATACGACAGGGAAGCTAACTATGGCTACACCTTC.

The chain is built from TRBV3-1 (or the pseudogene TRBV3-2) and TRBJ2-3; D is undetermined. This CDR3 has 12 amino acids. Germline V gene lookup returns CDR1 LGHDT and CDR2 YNNKEL (reference sequence). The V and J ends lost 2 bases and 5 bases respectively, with 5 bases between them. In DNA form, the CDR3 reads TGTGCCAGCAGCCAATACAGAGATACGCAGTATTTT. Amino acid sequence: CASSQYRDTQYF.

The V call is TRBV5-4, the J call TRBJ1-1; 7 bases agree with TRBD1. Trimming cost V 0 bases and J 6 bases; bases outside gene matches: 5. In germline, CDR1 is SGHNT, CDR2 YYREEE (reference sequence). This CDR3 contains 14 residues. The DNA for the CDR3 is TGTGCCAGCAGCTTGGGACAGGGCAGCGCTGAAGCTTTCTTT. Translating gives CASSLGQGSAEAFF.

The chain carries TRBV4-1 and TRBJ2-3; maybe TRBD2 (6 bases). This CDR3 contains 17 residues. Trimming stripped 4 bases from V and 4 bases from J, with 21 bases between. CDR1 MGHRA and CDR2 YSYEKL come from the germline V gene. CDR3 region: CASSPRGNSNPPDTQYF. In DNA, the CDR3 is TGCGCCAGCAGCCCCCGCGGGAACTCGAATCCTCCAGATACGCAGTATTTT.

The CDR3 sequence: CASSSQGGSSAEQYF. DNA of the CDR3: TGCGCCAGCAGTTCCCAAGGGGGGAGTTCGGCCGAGCAGTACTTC. The J gene is TRBJ2-7, the V gene TRBV5-1; D possibly matches TRBD1 or TRBD2 (6 bases each). This CDR3 contains 15 residues. V was shortened by 5 bases and J by 6 bases, with 21 bases between the two germline ends. Per germline, CDR1 SGHRS and CDR2 YFSETQ.

This clone occurred once. This CDR3 reads CASSVQGVGTEAFF. The CDR3 region has the DNA TGTGCCAGTAGTGTCCAGGGAGTCGGCACTGAAGCTTTCTTT. The chain recombines TRBV19 with TRBJ1-1; D perhaps matches TRBD1 (5 bases). From germline, CDR1 is LNHDA and CDR2 SQIVND (reference sequence). V was cut by 5 bases and J by 4 bases, with 14 bases left in between. This CDR3 has 14 residues.

V and J are TRBV7-2 and TRBJ2-5, with D possibly TRBD2 on 6 matching bases. The germline V gene has CDR1 SGHTA and CDR2 FQGNSA. Trimming cost V 4 bases and J 6 bases, with 18 bases left between them. There are 15 residues in the CDR3. CDR3 sequence (DNA): TGTGCCAGCAGCTGGACCGGAGGGGTGGAGAAGACCCAGTACTTC. Residues: CASSWTGGVEKTQYF.

The chain is built from TRBV4-3 and TRBJ2-5, with TRBD2 matching 7 bases. Germline loops: CDR1 LGHNA, CDR2 YSLEER. Trimming at V came to 5 bases and at J to 5 bases, leaving 11 bases not matched to a gene. This CDR3 has 15 residues. In nucleotides, the CDR3 is TGCGCCAGCAGCGCTTCCGGGGCGGGAGAGGAGACCCAGTACTTC. Residues: CASSASGAGEETQYF.

The chain uses TRBV4-3 and TRBJ1-6, with D hard to call. Germline V CDR1 and CDR2: LGHNA, YSLEER. The V end lost 0 bases, the J end lost 11 bases, and 11 bases lay between the germline ends. There are 14 residues in the CDR3. CDR3 sequence reads: CASSQDLPATPLHF. CDR3 sequence (DNA): TGCGCCAGCAGCCAAGATCTTCCCGCAACACCCCTCCACTTT.

In its sample, this clone was seen a few times. The J gene is TRBJ1-6, the V gene TRBV6-2 or TRBV6-3, with a weak D call TRBD1 (5 bases). Per the germline V gene, CDR1 is MNHEY and CDR2 is SVGEGT. This CDR3 has 18 residues. Trimming left V 2 bases short and J 5 bases short, with 19 bases between. CDR3 in DNA: TGTGCCAGCAGTTACGACGTAAGGCAGGGATTCGATAATTCACCCCTCCACTTT. It specifies CASSYDVRQGFDNSPLHF.